This TCR beta chain was captured by sequencing in a study of T cell responses to AZD1222 COVID-19 vaccine. On this clone: No antigen is known for it.

Pooled samples include second doses given at about 4 or 12 weeks. Only in-frame clones appear in the TCRdb table, and some are missing; sequencing was by immunoSEQ multiplex PCR. The sample lists about 120,000 clones, around 90% occurring once. The study's findings and limits: Vaccination with two AZD1222 doses was followed by a rise in Spike-specific TCR breadth and depth.

Here the sequenced sample was peripheral blood, taken 28 days after the second AZD1222 dose. The clonotype originates from an adult who received the AZD1222 COVID-19 vaccine.

The CDR3 region has the DNA TGTGCCAGCAGCCCACTTCCAGGGGCGCGGGTGGTTGAGCAGTTCTTC. Protein sequence: CASSPLPGARVVEQFF. This chain uses TRBV6-4 with TRBJ2-1, with D maybe TRBD1 (6 bases). Germline V lookup: CDR1 MRHNA, CDR2 SNTAGT. Trimming shortened V by 6 bases and J by 9 bases, and 24 bases separated the two germline ends. The CDR3 spans 16 residues.